A single sample gave rise to the 23 T cell receptor beta chains below, sequenced in a study of T cell responses to AZD1222 COVID-19 vaccine. Some clones are missing from TCRdb's copy, which holds only in-frame ones; the method was immunoSEQ multiplex PCR. The data hold more than 120,000 clones, with 85% to 95% observed a single time. Sequencing used peripheral blood, obtained on day 0 of AZD1222 vaccination. The receptors derive from an adult in good health.

The V and J genes are TRBV9 and TRBJ1-5; 7 positions agree with TRBD1. Germline CDR1 reads SGDLS; CDR2 reads YYNGEE. The junction had 8 bases not matched to a gene; V was cut back by 4 bases and J by 1 base. This CDR3 spans 16 amino acids. This chain's CDR3 is CASSSGTDLSNQPQHF. The CDR3 DNA is TGTGCCAGCAGCAGCGGGACAGACTTAAGCAATCAGCCCCAGCATTTT.

This sequence joins TRBV7-9 and TRBJ2-2; 8 bases match TRBD1. V shed 4 bases, J shed 7 bases, and the junction held 8 bases outside the gene matches. The CDR3 is 15 residues long. Germline lookup yields CDR1 SEHNR and CDR2 FQNEAQ (reference sequence). The CDR3 here is CASSSPDRGIGELFF. For the CDR3, the DNA is TGTGCCAGCAGCTCCCCCGACAGGGGTATCGGGGAGCTGTTTTTT.

This clone was detected only a few times. This sample also contains other DNA sequences that code for the same CDR3. The chain links TRBV12-3 or TRBV12-4 to TRBJ2-3; no firm D call. V was shortened by 3 bases and J by 5 bases, with 3 bases between the two germline ends. The CDR3 extends over 11 amino acids. The CDR3 reads CASSFLDTQYF. The CDR3 DNA is TGTGCCAGCAGTTTCCTAGATACGCAGTATTTT.

In this sample, this clone turned up many times. The J gene is TRBJ2-4, the V gene TRBV19; D call uncertain. Germline V CDR1 and CDR2: LNHDA, SQIVND (reference sequence). The CDR3 sequence is 14 residues long. Trimming stripped 3 bases from V and 2 bases from J, with 8 bases between. The CDR3 is CASSMAASKNIQYF. The CDR3 DNA is TGTGCCAGTAGTATGGCGGCCTCCAAAAACATTCAGTACTTC.

This chain links TRBV6-2 or TRBV6-3 with TRBJ1-5; no reliable D call. V dropped 5 bases and J dropped 5 bases, with 10 bases sitting between them. The CDR3 length is 13 residues. CDR1 is MNHEY and CDR2 is SVGEGT in the germline V gene. CDR3 loop: CASSLPTYQPQHF. In nucleotides, the CDR3 is TGTGCCAGCAGTCTTCCCACTTATCAGCCCCAGCATTTT.

The chain uses TRBV4-1 and TRBJ1-3; D is ambiguous. The ends were cut back, 4 bases at V and 0 bases at J, with 13 bases in the middle. CDR3 length: 16 residues. Looked up from germline, CDR1 is MGHRA and CDR2 is YSYEKL. CDR3 amino acids: CASSPTARSSGNTIYF. The CDR3 nucleotides read TGCGCCAGCAGCCCGACGGCCCGAAGCTCTGGAAACACCATATATTTT.

The chain recombines TRBV5-6 with TRBJ2-7; D unclear. V gave up 3 bases and J gave up 0 bases, with 7 bases separating them. Germline V gene sequence: CDR1 SGHDT, CDR2 YYEEEE. This CDR3 has 13 residues. The CDR3 bases are TGTGCCAGCAGCTCTCAAGCCTCCTACGAGCAGTACTTC. Amino acids: CASSSQASYEQYF.

This chain joins TRBV11-2 and TRBJ1-2, with D maybe TRBD1 (5 bases). CDR3 size: 16 residues. Germline lookup yields CDR1 SGHAT and CDR2 FQNNGV. Trimming removed 4 bases at V and 3 bases at J, with 18 bases between. CDR3 loop: CASSSRAPGIDYGYTF. CDR3 nucleotides: TGTGCCAGCAGCTCCCGCGCCCCAGGGATCGACTATGGCTACACCTTC.

This chain connects TRBV27 to TRBJ1-2; D might be TRBD1 (5 bases). This CDR3 contains 14 residues. Deletions cut 3 bases from V and 5 bases from J, with 13 bases between. Germline V gene sequence: CDR1 MNHEY, CDR2 SMNVEV (reference sequence). The CDR3 nucleotides are TGTGCCAGCAGTTTTGAGGGGCCGGGGTATGGCTACACCTTC. Translated, it gives CASSFEGPGYGYTF.

The V gene is TRBV11-3, the J gene TRBJ2-1; D ambiguous. Germline V gene data show CDR1 as SGHNT and CDR2 as YENEEA. V was cut by 6 bases and J by 9 bases, with 12 bases left in between. The CDR3 length is 12 residues. DNA of the CDR3: TGTGCCAGCAGTCGAAACATGGGTGAGCAGTTCTTC. It is translated as CASSRNMGEQFF.

The CDR3 reads CASSLETSNEQFF. CDR3 sequence (DNA): TGCGCCAGCAGCTTGGAGACAAGCAATGAGCAGTTCTTC. The V call is TRBV5-1, the J call TRBJ2-1; D uncertain. Germline V gene sequence: CDR1 SGHRS, CDR2 YFSETQ. This CDR3 has 13 amino acids. V gave up 0 bases and J gave up 6 bases, with 7 bases separating them.

The chain joins TRBV19 to TRBJ1-2; TRBD1 matches 8 bases. Looked up from germline, CDR1 is LNHDA and CDR2 is SQIVND (reference sequence). The ends lost 4 bases at V and 3 bases at J; junction bases unmatched: 7. This CDR3 has 15 amino acids. DNA for the CDR3: TGTGCCAGTAGTAGTATGAAACAGGGGGACTATGGCTACACCTTC. The encoded protein is CASSSMKQGDYGYTF.

The CDR3 DNA follows: TGCGCCAGCAGCTTACAGGGGATATTCAACGAGCAGTACTTC. Protein sequence: CASSLQGIFNEQYF. The chain couples TRBV5-1 to TRBJ2-7; 7 bases align to TRBD1. Germline V gene lookup returns CDR1 SGHRS and CDR2 YFSETQ. The CDR3 runs to 14 residues. J lost 5 bases, V lost 2 bases, and 7 bases had no gene match.

This clone came up once. The rearrangement links TRBV6-5 to TRBJ1-1, with 9 positions matching TRBD1. Germline trimming cut 2 bases from V and 5 bases from J; bases unmatched to any gene: 3. Germline lookup yields CDR1 MNHEY and CDR2 SVGAGI. This CDR3 contains 14 residues. CDR3 amino acids: CASSYPGQGTEAFF. Written as DNA, the CDR3 is TGTGCCAGCAGTTACCCCGGACAGGGGACTGAAGCTTTCTTT.

The chain carries TRBV5-1 and TRBJ1-4; weak D call: TRBD1 (6 bases). Germline lookup yields CDR1 SGHRS and CDR2 YFSETQ. V shed 2 bases and J shed 7 bases, with 18 bases lying between them. CDR3 length: 16 residues. CDR3: CASSFNGGLTVEKLFF. CDR3 in DNA: TGCGCCAGCAGCTTTAATGGGGGGCTGACAGTTGAAAAACTGTTTTTT.

This chain connects TRBV7-2 to TRBJ1-1; D is undetermined. The CDR3 runs to 15 residues. V lost 2 bases and J 1 base, leaving 11 bases between the germline ends. Germline loops: CDR1 SGHTA, CDR2 FQGNSA. The CDR3 DNA reads TGTGCCAGCAGCTTATCTCCCCCGGGGAACACTGAAGCTTTCTTT. It specifies CASSLSPPGNTEAFF.

The chain uses TRBV19 and TRBJ1-6; D unclear. Trimming stripped 11 bases from V and 0 bases from J, with 11 bases between. This CDR3 contains 14 residues. Germline V gene sequence: CDR1 LNHDA, CDR2 SQIVND (reference sequence). The CDR3 bases are TGTGCCCGGGGTCCGAGCTCCTATAATTCACCCCTCCACTTT. This sequence encodes CARGPSSYNSPLHF.

The chain employs TRBV10-3 and TRBJ2-3; 10 bases fit TRBD2. The length of the CDR3 is 17 residues. The V segment lost 0 bases and the J segment 2 bases; nucleotides outside the gene matches: 5. CDR1 and CDR2 (germline): ENHRY, SYGVKD. This chain's CDR3 is CAISESLLAGNTDTQYF. CDR3 DNA sequence: TGTGCCATCAGTGAGTCATTACTAGCGGGGAACACAGATACGCAGTATTTT.

This sequence joins TRBV27 and TRBJ2-3, with 9 bases aligning to TRBD2. V was pared by 2 bases and J by 8 bases, with 11 bases of the junction left unmatched. The CDR3 spans 16 residues. Germline V gene data show CDR1 as MNHEY and CDR2 as SMNVEV (reference sequence). The CDR3 loop is CASSLVSGSLIRTQYF. The CDR3 DNA sequence: TGTGCCAGCAGTTTAGTTAGCGGGAGCCTCATCCGTACGCAGTATTTT.

The chain is built from TRBV6-2 or TRBV6-3 and TRBJ1-1, with TRBD1 identical over 8 bases. The V segment lost 0 bases and the J segment 3 bases; nucleotides outside the gene matches: 12. The CDR3 extends over 18 amino acids. Per the germline V gene, CDR1 is MNHEY and CDR2 is SVGEGT. CDR3 region: CASSYSFAGSGGYTEAFF. Here the CDR3 DNA reads TGTGCCAGCAGTTACTCTTTCGCCGGATCAGGGGGCTACACTGAAGCTTTCTTT.

This chain uses TRBV5-1 with TRBJ2-7; D tentatively fits TRBD1 or TRBD2 (5 bases each). CDR3 length: 14 residues. The V end lost 7 bases, the J end lost 4 bases, and 18 bases lay between the germline ends. Germline V gene data show CDR1 as SGHRS and CDR2 as YFSETQ. CDR3 in amino acids: CASSGKGGAYEQYF. The CDR3 coding sequence is TGCGCCAGCTCCGGGAAGGGTGGGGCGTACGAGCAGTACTTC.

V usage is TRBV2 and J usage is TRBJ1-3; D uncertain. CDR1 is SNHLY and CDR2 is FYNNEI in the germline V gene. Between the trimmed V and J ends, which lost 8 bases and 0 bases, there was a span of 11 bases. CDR3 length: 14 amino acids. This CDR3 reads CASSGGISGNTIYF. The CDR3 DNA reads as TGTGCCAGCTCGGGCGGTATCTCTGGAAACACCATATATTTT.

This clone was seen just once. The chain recombines TRBV27 with TRBJ2-7; D is unresolved. V was clipped by 8 bases and J by 3 bases, with 14 bases between them. The germline V gene has CDR1 MNHEY and CDR2 SMNVEV (reference sequence). The CDR3 runs to 13 residues. CDR3 region: CASRPTASYEQYF. CDR3 in DNA: TGTGCCAGCCGTCCGACCGCAAGCTACGAGCAGTACTTC.